This T cell receptor beta chain was sequenced during a study of T-cell reconstitution after alpha-beta-depleted transplantation in children. Construction of the TCRbeta library involved unique molecular identifiers. TCRdb independently ran MiXCR on the PCR reads; one entry per CDR3 protein. The sample lists about 500,000 distinct CDR3 sequences, 30% to 35% occurring once. This clonotype appeared a few times. V dropped 3 bases and J dropped 0 bases, with 15 bases sitting between them. This CDR3 comprises 16 residues. The germline V gene has CDR1 SQVTM and CDR2 ANQGSEA. The sample in question was PBMCs from the stem cell graft donor, obtained from the stem cell graft. The J gene is TRBJ2-1, the V gene TRBV29-1; a weak D match, TRBD2 (6 bases). The clonotype comes from a human donor who donated a stem cell graft to a child with aplastic anemia. The CDR3 nucleotides are TGCAGCGTTGATAGGACTACAACGAGCTCCTACAATGAGCAGTTCTTC. It translates to CSVDRTTTSSYNEQFF.